This T cell receptor (beta chain) was captured in a study of cytomegalovirus exposure and HLA in healthy donors. Study background: The early release's HLA-typed donors yielded 80 million to 95 million unique TCRs.

This clone has only a few counts. Its matching antigen is unknown. Healthy bone marrow donors supplied every sample. 60 Vbeta and 13 Jbeta primers were used in PCR. The table came from immunoSEQ multiplex PCR; TCRdb's copy has only in-frame clones and leaves some out. This sample has about 140,000 clones, with 82% found just once. Germline V gene data show CDR1 as SGHRS and CDR2 as YFSETQ. This CDR3 is built from 14 residues. V was pared by 0 bases and J by 1 base, with 7 bases between. General study results and limits: A later analysis linked a missense variant in DCLRE1C to the trimming of TCR beta V and J genes. Using the classifier, cytomegalovirus status was reportedly diagnosed with high specificity and sensitivity.

This chain uses TRBV5-1 with TRBJ1-1; tentatively, D is TRBD1 (6 bases). The sequenced sample consisted of PBMCs. The sequence came from a man between 18 and 35 years old in good health and CMV-seropositive. The CDR3 DNA reads as TGCGCCAGCAGCTTGGTGGGGGCGAACACTGAAGCTTTCTTT. Amino acids: CASSLVGANTEAFF.